This T cell receptor beta chain was observed in a study of T cell responses to AZD1222 COVID-19 vaccine. On this clone: The antigen is unknown.

TCRdb's copy holds only in-frame clones and misses some; the assay was immunoSEQ multiplex PCR. This sample has some 110,000 clones, with 88% found just once. Germline V lookup: CDR1 LGHNA, CDR2 YSLEER. V lost 4 bases to trimming and J lost 2 bases, with 14 bases between them. The CDR3 covers 15 residues. Study-wide findings and caveats: A reported finding is that nearly half of spike-specific TCRs target unmutated variant regions.

The TCR was taken from an adult who received the AZD1222 COVID-19 vaccine. This chain uses TRBV4-3 with TRBJ1-2; D is perhaps TRBD1 (5 bases). This specimen was peripheral blood, taken 28 days after the second AZD1222 dose. DNA for the CDR3: TGCGCCAGCAGCCGAGAACGGAGGGGCAACTATGGCTACACCTTC. This translates into CASSRERRGNYGYTF.